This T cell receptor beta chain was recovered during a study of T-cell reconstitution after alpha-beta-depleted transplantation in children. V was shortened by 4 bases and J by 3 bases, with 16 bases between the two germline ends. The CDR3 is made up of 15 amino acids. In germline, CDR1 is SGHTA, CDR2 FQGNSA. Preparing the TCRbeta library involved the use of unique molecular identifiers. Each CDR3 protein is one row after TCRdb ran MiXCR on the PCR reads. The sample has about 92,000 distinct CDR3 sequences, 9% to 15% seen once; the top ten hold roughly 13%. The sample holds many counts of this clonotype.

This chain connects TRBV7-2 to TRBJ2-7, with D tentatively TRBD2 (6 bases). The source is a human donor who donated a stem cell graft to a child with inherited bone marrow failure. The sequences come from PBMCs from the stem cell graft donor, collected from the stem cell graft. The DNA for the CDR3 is TGTGCCAGCAGCTCAGCGGGTGCAGGATACTACGAGCAGTACTTC. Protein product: CASSSAGAGYYEQYF.